The 15 T cell receptor beta chains presented below share a single source sample, sequenced in a study of T cells in Graves' hyperthyroidism and ophthalmopathy. The investigators amplified TCR beta CDR3 regions from RNA transcripts. The HTBI primer set served for first-round RT-PCR of the TCR CDR3. TCRdb re-analysed the multiplex PCR reads in MiXCR, keeping a single row per CDR3 protein. Of roughly 500,000 distinct CDR3 sequences listed, 40% to 50% are singletons. The specimen was peripheral blood or thyroid tissue (not recorded which). The source is an adult woman with Graves' disease, either hyperthyroidism or ophthalmopathy (not recorded which).

A note on this clonotype: A read error may produce the germline difference seen at one junction end. The chain carries TRBV20-1 and TRBJ1-1; tentatively, D is TRBD1 (5 bases). Germline loops: CDR1 DFQATT, CDR2 SNEGSKA (reference sequence). The CDR3 is 13 residues long. The CDR3 spells CSAKPLRSGLASF. The DNA for the CDR3 is TGCAGTGCCAAACCACTTAGGTCAGGGTTGGCTTCCTTT.

This clonotype was found a few times. The rearrangement links TRBV7-2 to TRBJ2-5; D is unclear. Germline assignment: CDR1 SGHTA and CDR2 FQGNSA. This CDR3 contains 13 residues. Trimming took off 5 bases at V and 5 bases at J, with 12 bases between the two ends. CDR3 coding DNA: TGTGCCAGCAGCCCGTCGATGGGGGAGACCCAGTACTTC. Its translation: CASSPSMGETQYF.

As regards this clonotype: It is likely a read error, because the conserved phenylalanine at the end of the CDR3 is missing. The DNA is left out, because the CDR3 cannot be placed on it with certainty; the CDR3 is given as TCRdb lists it. CDR3 in amino acids: CASSGTGR. The chain couples TRBV7-2 to TRBJ1-1. Germline-derived CDR1 and CDR2 are SGHTA and FQGNSA. The CDR3 spans 8 residues, counting both ends.

The chain links TRBV10-3 to TRBJ1-1; 11 nucleotides agree with TRBD1. CDR3 length: 19 residues. V lost 4 bases, J lost 4 bases, and 17 bases stayed unmatched. The germline gives CDR1 ENHRY, CDR2 SYGVKD. The CDR3 here is CAISVPRDRGRLVTTEAFF. CDR3 nucleotides: TGTGCCATCAGTGTCCCCCGGGACAGGGGGAGATTAGTGACCACTGAAGCTTTCTTT.

This clonotype occurred many times. This chain links TRBV2 with TRBJ1-5; D is perhaps TRBD1 (6 bases). Trimming cost V 8 bases and J 10 bases, with 21 bases left between them. The CDR3 has 14 amino acids. CDR1 and CDR2 (germline): SNHLY, FYNNEI. CDR3 in amino acids: CASSGSYREGPQHF. Here the CDR3 DNA reads TGTGCCAGCTCAGGATCATACAGGGAAGGCCCCCAGCATTTT.

This clonotype appeared many times. The rearrangement uses TRBV12-3 or TRBV12-4 and TRBJ1-4; D ambiguous. V was trimmed by 3 bases and J by 8 bases, leaving 10 bases between them. CDR3 size: 13 residues. In DNA form, the CDR3 reads TGTGCCAGCAGTTTGACCCGGTTGGAAAAACTGTTTTTT. Residues: CASSLTRLEKLFF.

V and J are TRBV20-1 and TRBJ2-7; D may be TRBD1 (6 bases). The germline CDR1 and CDR2 sequences are DFQATT and SNEGSKA (reference sequence). Trimming cost V 6 bases and J 0 bases, with 21 bases left between them. This CDR3 is 16 amino acids long. The CDR3 region is CSAARGGGISSYEQYF. The CDR3 region has the DNA TGCAGTGCCGCCAGGGGTGGGGGAATAAGCTCCTACGAGCAGTACTTC.

CDR3 amino acids: CASSPRGLPSETQYF. The DNA for the CDR3 is TGTGCCAGCAGCCCCCGTGGACTACCTTCCGAGACCCAGTACTTC. This chain connects TRBV7-2 to TRBJ2-5; maybe TRBD2 (6 bases). Germline values: CDR1 SGHTA, CDR2 FQGNSA. V was shortened by 5 bases and J by 5 bases, with 18 bases between the two germline ends. This CDR3 is built from 15 residues.

The chain has TRBV2 and TRBJ1-2; 8 positions match TRBD1. The CDR3 length is 12 residues. Per the germline V gene, CDR1 is SNHLY and CDR2 is FYNNEI. J gave up 4 bases and V 8 bases, and 3 bases lay outside the gene matches. The CDR3, as DNA: TGTGCCAGCGATACAGGGGGCTATGGCTACACCTTC. Translating gives CASDTGGYGYTF.

The rearrangement joins TRBV2 to TRBJ2-7; D is unresolved. The CDR3 sequence is 12 residues long. Trimming took 8 bases from V and 6 from J, leaving 14 bases between them. Germline V gene data show CDR1 as SNHLY and CDR2 as FYNNEI. The chain's CDR3 is CASLIEMGEQYF. As DNA, the CDR3 is TGTGCCAGCCTCATCGAAATGGGCGAGCAGTACTTC. The variable domain in full, with the rest retrieved from reference TRBV2 and TRBJ2-7, is EPEVTQTPSHQVTQMGQEVILRCVPISNHLYFYWYRQILGQKVEFLVSFYNNEISEKSEIFDDQFSVERPDGSNFTLKIRSTKLEDSAMYFCASLIEMGEQYFGPGTRLTVT.

As DNA, the CDR3 is TGTGCCAGCAGTGGCCTCGGGGCCGGCGAGACCCAGTACTTC. It is translated as CASSGLGAGETQYF. The gene calls are TRBV25-1 and TRBJ2-5; TRBD1 or TRBD2 may be the D gene (5 bases each). The CDR3 has 14 residues. Per germline, CDR1 MGHDK and CDR2 SYGVNS. Trimming removed 4 bases from V and 5 bases from J, with 14 bases in between. Full variable domain (missing parts from reference TRBV25-1 and TRBJ2-5): EADIYQTPRYLVIGTGKKITLECSQTMGHDKMYWYQQDPGMELHLIHYSYGVNSTEKGDLSSESTVSRIRTEHFPLTLESARPSHTSQYLCASSGLGAGETQYFGPGTRLLVL.

This sequence joins TRBV28 and TRBJ2-6, with D uncertain. The ends were cut back, 7 bases at V and 5 bases at J, with 6 bases in the middle. The CDR3 is made up of 12 amino acids. Germline V gene data show CDR1 as MDHEN and CDR2 as SYDVKM. The CDR3 region is CASNTRANVLTF. The CDR3 DNA follows: TGTGCCAGCAATACACGGGCCAACGTCCTGACTTTC.

The chain has TRBV7-9 and TRBJ2-7; 8 nucleotides agree with TRBD1. V lost 5 bases and J lost 3; bases outside the gene matches: 9. Germline assignment: CDR1 SEHNR and CDR2 FQNEAQ (reference sequence). This CDR3 has 15 amino acids. Here the CDR3 DNA reads TGTGCCAGCAGCGGTAACAGGGACAGGAACTACGAGCAGTACTTC. Amino acids: CASSGNRDRNYEQYF.

The V and J genes are TRBV9 and TRBJ1-5, with D possibly TRBD1 on 6 matching bases. V lost 4 bases, J lost 7 bases, and 18 bases lay in between. CDR1 and CDR2 (germline): SGDLS, YYNGEE. The CDR3 is made up of 15 amino acids. This CDR3 reads CASSQSSQGKQPQHF. In nucleotides, the CDR3 is TGTGCCAGCAGCCAAAGCTCACAGGGAAAACAGCCCCAGCATTTT.

This clonotype appeared a few times. V usage is TRBV28 and J usage is TRBJ2-7, with unresolved D. Trimming took off 4 bases at V and 5 bases at J, with 15 bases between the two ends. CDR1 and CDR2 (germline): MDHEN, SYDVKM. The CDR3 contains 14 residues. CDR3 bases: TGTGCCAGCAGTTCTCCAGGTTTCTTGGACGAGCAGTACTTC. It encodes CASSSPGFLDEQYF.